The rows below give T cell receptor beta chains drawn from one sample of a study of blood T cell repertoires in COVID-19. Profiling relied on immunoSEQ multiplex PCR, and the TCRdb table lists in-frame clones only, not all of them. Of around 69,000 clones detected, roughly 87% appear once; the ten largest clones hold approximately 5%. The sequencing input was peripheral blood. These receptors were collected from a woman in her forties or fifties with active COVID-19. The CDR3 runs from the conserved cysteine through the conserved F or W. The D gene is left open where the match is weak.

J | D | V | CDR3 | DNA
TRBJ1-1 | NA | TRBV25-1 | CASRLTENTEAFF | TGTGCCAGCAGACTTACAGAGAACACTGAAGCTTTCTTT
TRBJ2-2 | TRBD1 | TRBV5-5 | CASSLGQGALTGELFF | TGTGCCAGCAGCTTGGGTCAGGGGGCCCTCACCGGGGAGCTGTTTTTT
TRBJ2-3 | NA | TRBV6-2/TRBV6-3 | CASSSPSETSTDTQYF | TGTGCCAGCAGTTCCCCTAGCGAGACATCCACAGATACGCAGTATTTT
TRBJ2-3 | NA | TRBV6-4 | CASSAGKGVSTDTQYF | TGTGCCAGCAGCGCTGGGAAGGGGGTGAGCACAGATACGCAGTATTTT
TRBJ2-3 | NA | TRBV7-6 | CASSRGNVDTQYF | TGTGCCAGCAGCCGGGGTAACGTAGATACGCAGTATTTT
TRBJ1-1 | NA | TRBV27 | CASSIQGSTEAFF | TGTGCCAGCAGTATACAGGGTTCCACTGAAGCTTTCTTT
TRBJ1-1 | TRBD1 | TRBV10-1 | CASSEGTGGWTEAFF | TGCGCCAGCAGTGAGGGAACAGGGGGCTGGACTGAAGCTTTCTTT
TRBJ1-2 | NA | TRBV11-2 | CASSFQFVYNYGYTF | TGTGCCAGCAGCTTCCAGTTCGTATATAACTATGGCTACACCTTC
TRBJ2-1 | NA | TRBV30 | CAWRAGKYNEQFF | TGTGCCTGGAGGGCGGGGAAATACAATGAGCAGTTCTTC
TRBJ2-7 | TRBD2 | TRBV29-1 | CSVAASGTYEQYF | TGCAGCGTTGCGGCTAGCGGGACCTACGAGCAGTACTTC
TRBJ1-2 | TRBD1 | TRBV9 | CASSRSGQSGYTF | TGTGCCAGCAGCCGGTCGGGACAGAGCGGCTACACCTTC
TRBJ2-1 | TRBD2 | TRBV24-1 | CATSDSRLAGVINEQFF | TGTGCCACCAGTGATTCGCGACTAGCGGGAGTTATCAATGAGCAGTTCTTC
TRBJ2-7 | TRBD1 | TRBV19 | CASSIRDRGYEQYF | TGTGCCAGTAGTATCCGGGACAGAGGCTACGAGCAGTACTTC
TRBJ2-1 | TRBD1 | TRBV6-4 | CASSDRQGDYNEQFF | TGTGCCAGCAGTGACAGGCAGGGGGATTACAATGAGCAGTTCTTC
TRBJ1-3 | NA | TRBV4-1 | CASSQLDSGNTIYF | TGCGCCAGCAGCCAACTGGACAGTGGCAACACCATATATTTT
TRBJ1-6 | TRBD1 | TRBV28 | CASCRGSWDSPLHF | TGTGCCAGCTGCAGGGGGTCGTGGGATTCACCCCTCCACTTT
TRBJ2-7 | NA | TRBV27 | CASSFGTSYEQYF | TGTGCCAGCAGTTTTGGCACATCCTACGAGCAGTACTTC